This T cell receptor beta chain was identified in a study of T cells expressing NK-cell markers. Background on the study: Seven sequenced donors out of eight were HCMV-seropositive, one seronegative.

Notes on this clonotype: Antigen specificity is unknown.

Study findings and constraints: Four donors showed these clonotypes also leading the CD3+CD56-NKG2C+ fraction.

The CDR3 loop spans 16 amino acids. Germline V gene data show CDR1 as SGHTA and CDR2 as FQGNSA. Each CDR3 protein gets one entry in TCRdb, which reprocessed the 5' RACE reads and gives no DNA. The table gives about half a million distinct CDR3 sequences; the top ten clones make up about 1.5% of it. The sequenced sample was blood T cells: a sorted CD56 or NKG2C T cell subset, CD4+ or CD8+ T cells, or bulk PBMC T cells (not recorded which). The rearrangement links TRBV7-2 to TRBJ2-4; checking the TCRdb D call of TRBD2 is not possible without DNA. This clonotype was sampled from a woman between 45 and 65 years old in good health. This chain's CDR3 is CASRTAPTGPPNIQYF. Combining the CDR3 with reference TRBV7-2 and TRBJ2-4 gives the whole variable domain GAGVSQSPSNKVTEKGKDVELRCDPISGHTALYWYRQSLGQGLEFLIYFQGNSAPDKSGLPSDRFSAERTGGSVSTLTIQRTQQEDSAVYLCASRTAPTGPPNIQYFGAGTRLSVL.